The subject of this entry is one T cell receptor (beta chain). This entry is derived from a study of blood T cell repertoires in COVID-19. Study summary: Sites across the United States, Italy and Spain contributed samples from acute and convalescent COVID-19.

Residents of about two dozen US areas, aged about 18 to 89 years, made up the participants. Germline V CDR1 and CDR2: MNHEY, SVGAGI. The CDR3 has 15 amino acids. V lost 8 bases and J lost 0, with 13 bases in between. Original data processing: Reference gene primers were amplified, and this amplification served to estimate nucleated cell counts. Data came from immunoSEQ multiplex PCR; TCRdb stores just in-frame clones and leaves some out. D and trimming come from the DNA, and the V and J calls and clone size come from that table. The repertoire holds approximately 210,000 clones, with more than 75% as singletons.

The genes are TRBV6-5 and TRBJ1-4; a weak D match, TRBD1 (5 bases). This TCR was recovered from a man aged 30-40 years in a cohort exposed to, infected with or recovered from COVID-19 (not recorded which). The sample comprised PBMCs or T cells enriched from blood (not recorded which). In nucleotides, the CDR3 is TGTGCCAGCGCAAGACAGTTTGCAACTAATGAAAAACTGTTTTTT. It translates to CASARQFATNEKLFF.